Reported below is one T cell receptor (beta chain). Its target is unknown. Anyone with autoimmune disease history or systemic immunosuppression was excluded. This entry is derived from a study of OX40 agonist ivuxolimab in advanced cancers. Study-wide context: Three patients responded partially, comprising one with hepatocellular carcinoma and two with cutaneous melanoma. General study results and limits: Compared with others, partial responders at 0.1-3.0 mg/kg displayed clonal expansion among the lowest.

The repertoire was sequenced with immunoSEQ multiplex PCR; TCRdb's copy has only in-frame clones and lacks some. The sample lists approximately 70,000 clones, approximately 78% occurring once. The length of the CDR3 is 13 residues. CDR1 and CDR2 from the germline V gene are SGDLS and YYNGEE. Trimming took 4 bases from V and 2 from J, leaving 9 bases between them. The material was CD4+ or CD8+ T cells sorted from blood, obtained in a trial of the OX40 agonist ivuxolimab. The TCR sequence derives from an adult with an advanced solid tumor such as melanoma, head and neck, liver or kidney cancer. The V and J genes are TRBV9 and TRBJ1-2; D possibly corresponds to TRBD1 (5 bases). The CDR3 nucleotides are TGTGCCAGCAGCCGGGACGGCAACTATGGCTACACCTTC. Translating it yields CASSRDGNYGYTF.